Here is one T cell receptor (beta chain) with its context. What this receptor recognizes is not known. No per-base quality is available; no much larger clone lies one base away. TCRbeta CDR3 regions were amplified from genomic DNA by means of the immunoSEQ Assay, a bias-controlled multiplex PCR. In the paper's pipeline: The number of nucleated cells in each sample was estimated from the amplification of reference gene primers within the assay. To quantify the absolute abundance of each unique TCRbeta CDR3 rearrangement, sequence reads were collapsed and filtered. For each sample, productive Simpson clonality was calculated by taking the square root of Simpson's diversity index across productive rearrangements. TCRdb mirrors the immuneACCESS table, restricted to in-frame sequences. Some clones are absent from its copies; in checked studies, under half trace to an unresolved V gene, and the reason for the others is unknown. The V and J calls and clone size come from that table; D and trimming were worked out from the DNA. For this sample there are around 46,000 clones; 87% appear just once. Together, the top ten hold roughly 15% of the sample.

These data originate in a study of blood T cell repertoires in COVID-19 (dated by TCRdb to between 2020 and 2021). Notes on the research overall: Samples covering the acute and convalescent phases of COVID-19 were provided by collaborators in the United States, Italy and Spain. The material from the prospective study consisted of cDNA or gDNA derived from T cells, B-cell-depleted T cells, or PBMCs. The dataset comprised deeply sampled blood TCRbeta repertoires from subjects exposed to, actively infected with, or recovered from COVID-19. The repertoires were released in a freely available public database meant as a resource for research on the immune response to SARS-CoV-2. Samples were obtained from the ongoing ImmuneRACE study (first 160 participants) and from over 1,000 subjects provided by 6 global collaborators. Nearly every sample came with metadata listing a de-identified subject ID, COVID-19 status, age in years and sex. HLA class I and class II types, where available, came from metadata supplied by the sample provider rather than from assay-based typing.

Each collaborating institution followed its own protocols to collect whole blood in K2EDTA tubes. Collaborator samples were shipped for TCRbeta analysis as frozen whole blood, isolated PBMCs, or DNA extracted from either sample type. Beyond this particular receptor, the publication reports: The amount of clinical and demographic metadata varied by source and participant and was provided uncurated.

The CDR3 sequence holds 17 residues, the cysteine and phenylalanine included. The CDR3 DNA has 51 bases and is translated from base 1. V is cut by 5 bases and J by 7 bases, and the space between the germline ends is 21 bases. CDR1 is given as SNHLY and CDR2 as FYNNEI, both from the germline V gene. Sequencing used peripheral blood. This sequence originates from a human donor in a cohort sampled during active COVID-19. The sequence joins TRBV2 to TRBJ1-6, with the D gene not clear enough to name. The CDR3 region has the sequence CASSSRQTVKLNSPLHF. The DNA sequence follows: TGTGCCAGCAGTTCCAGACAAACGGTAAAATTGAATTCACCCCTCCACTTT.